This T cell receptor (beta chain) originates from a study of regulatory T cells in long-lasting Graves disease. Trimming stripped 5 bases from V and 0 bases from J, with 13 bases between. CDR1 is SGHAT and CDR2 is FQNNGV in the germline V gene. The CDR3 has 16 amino acids. This clonotype came up many times. Antigen: not known. CDR3-region Arm-PCR and iRepertoire HTBI primers produced the TCR beta libraries. TCRdb redid the calling of the multiplex PCR reads with MiXCR, one entry per CDR3 protein. The table includes about 420,000 distinct CDR3 sequences, over 15% detected once. Points from the study as a whole: Limited sample numbers may have lowered accuracy. Persistent disease was characterized by preferential usage of TRBV28, TRBJ1-2 and TRBJ2-5.

As to time point: newly diagnosed GD, antithyroid drugs for less than 3 months. The authors made the TCR library using RNA they extracted from PBMCs. In addition, the sample was reused for a study of T cells in Graves' hyperthyroidism and ophthalmopathy.

The starting material was peripheral blood mononuclear cells (PBMCs), obtained at new diagnosis, from a patient treated with antithyroid drugs. This TCR was sampled from a woman aged 18-29 years with Graves disease. This chain connects TRBV11-2 to TRBJ2-2, with D perhaps matching TRBD2 (5 bases). The chain's CDR3 is CASSTFDYSNTGELFF. DNA for the CDR3: TGTGCCAGCAGCACCTTCGACTACTCGAACACCGGGGAGCTGTTTTTT.